A selection of T cell receptor beta chains follows, all from one sample in a study of early T cells in non-severe SARS-CoV-2 infection. TCRdb ran MiXCR on the 5' RACE reads and lists one entry per CDR3 protein. The sample holds approximately 81,000 distinct CDR3 sequences, less than 8% seen once. Sequences were obtained from whole blood. Receptor source: an adult who was a healthcare worker with PCR-confirmed SARS-CoV-2 infection or an uninfected control (not recorded which). The CDR3 runs from the conserved cysteine through the conserved F or W. A D gene is named only where the DNA matches it firmly.

v_gene	j_gene	d_gene	CDR3aa
TRBV7-9	TRBJ1-6	.	CASSLAPDSPLHF
TRBV11-2	TRBJ2-1	.	CASSFTLASSNEQFF
TRBV5-5	TRBJ2-1	.	CASSLGLGTYNEQFF
TRBV28	TRBJ1-2	.	CASSSRELNYGYTF
TRBV27	TRBJ1-6	.	CASTGGSSFNSPLHF
TRBV5-1	TRBJ1-6	TRBD1	CASSLSGGADSPLHF
TRBV27	TRBJ1-2	.	CASSPLPMWRYGYTF
TRBV7-2	TRBJ2-1	.	CASSLADRYNEQFF
TRBV7-9	TRBJ2-5	TRBD1	CASSPRGQGNQETQYF
TRBV5-8	TRBJ1-2	.	CASSLVGHYGYTF
TRBV10-3	TRBJ2-1	TRBD2	CAISSGGAGYNEQFF
TRBV2	TRBJ2-2	.	CASTRRSGDTGELFF
TRBV2	TRBJ2-1	TRBD2	CASSGASGGNNEQFF
TRBV9	TRBJ2-1	.	CASSVDGSNEQFF
TRBV12-3/TRBV12-4	TRBJ1-2	TRBD1	CASSSWDSYGYTF
TRBV4-3	TRBJ2-2	.	CASSQDKKVVGTGELFF
TRBV20-1	TRBJ2-1	.	CSARGQVHEQFF
TRBV7-2	TRBJ1-2	.	CASSYYRVAGYTF
TRBV29-1	TRBJ1-2	.	CSVDWGGYTF
TRBV27	TRBJ1-2	.	CASSYQGANGYTF
TRBV18	TRBJ1-1	.	CASSRGTASMNTEAFF
TRBV2	TRBJ1-1	.	CASSQDGEDTEAFF
TRBV11-2	TRBJ2-7	TRBD2	CASSLDDTSGRGYEQYF
TRBV28	TRBJ2-5	TRBD1	CASSRRGRGTQETQYF
TRBV20-1	TRBJ2-7	.	CSARPSGLLTHEQYF
TRBV2	TRBJ2-2	.	CASNRLEVGELFF
TRBV4-1	TRBJ2-3	.	CASSLEVRTDTQYF
TRBV5-4	TRBJ1-1	.	CASSLRGGTEAFF
TRBV11-2	TRBJ1-2	TRBD1	CASSPLRDSVKFYTF
TRBV7-2	TRBJ1-1	.	CASSVEGTEAFF
TRBV29-1	TRBJ2-1	.	CSVAGRAPEQFF
TRBV29-1	TRBJ1-1	TRBD1	CSVEEQGAKAFF
TRBV7-8	TRBJ1-2	.	CASSRTRRGGNYGYTF
TRBV28	TRBJ1-1	.	CASSLAGVDTEAFF
TRBV2	TRBJ1-5	.	CASSQGMEPQHF
TRBV25-1	TRBJ2-7	.	CASSEGYEQYF
TRBV4-1	TRBJ2-1	.	CASSHLGSGLRLVQFF
TRBV7-2	TRBJ2-1	.	CASSLEAGSDEQFF
TRBV18	TRBJ2-1	TRBD1	CASSPGQEHNEQFF
TRBV10-2	TRBJ1-5	TRBD1	CASRGQGMSNQPQHF